This T cell receptor beta chain originates from a study of CD8+CD57+ T cells in acquired aplastic anemia. About the study: Mean yield of DNA from sorted CD4+ and CD8+ cells was about 3.2 ug.

TCR beta VDJ and CDR3 profiling used genomic DNA as template. One entry per CDR3 protein, called by TCRdb with MiXCR from the reads. The table records 150,000 to 180,000 distinct CDR3 sequences, around half of them present only once. For sequencing, patients were chosen who had shown expansion of CD8+CD57+ cells by flow cytometry. Germline V gene lookup returns CDR1 MNHEY and CDR2 SMNVEV (reference sequence). CDR3 length: 14 residues. Trimming removed 2 bases from V and 3 bases from J, with 11 bases in between. Sequences were obtained from sorted CD4+, CD8+, or CD8+CD57+ T cells (not recorded which) from PBMCs. The rearrangement links TRBV27 to TRBJ2-7; D might be TRBD1 (6 bases). The TCR was taken from a human donor with aplastic anemia. The CDR3 sequence: CASSLGGRYYEQYF. The CDR3 bases are TGTGCCAGCAGTTTAGGGGGCAGGTACTACGAGCAGTACTTC.